This T cell receptor (beta chain) emerged from a study of T cells in Graves' hyperthyroidism and ophthalmopathy. Amplification of TCR beta CDR3 regions was performed using RNA transcripts as template. TCR CDR3 regions were first amplified by RT-PCR with HTBI primers. TCRdb redid the calling of the multiplex PCR reads with MiXCR, one entry per CDR3 protein. This sample has some 580,000 distinct CDR3 sequences, with about a sixth found just once. CDR3 length: 17 amino acids. Between the trimmed V and J ends, which lost 1 base and 4 bases, there was a span of 18 bases. Germline lookup yields CDR1 SGHAT and CDR2 FQNNGV. This clonotype was detected many times.

The sequenced sample consisted of blood. V and J are TRBV11-2 and TRBJ2-3; a weak D match, TRBD1 (6 bases). This sequence originates from a woman aged 35 to 49 with Graves' ophthalmopathy. The CDR3: CASSLGSGGPTSDTQYF. Written as DNA, the CDR3 is TGTGCCAGCAGCTTAGGGTCTGGGGGCCCTACCTCAGATACGCAGTATTTT.